The 10 T cell receptor beta chains given below trace back to one sample, sequenced in a study of a mutant IDH1 vaccine in newly diagnosed glioma. Documented time point: week 47, end of study. The content of each vaccine dose was 300 ug of mutant IDH1 20-mer peptide, and topical imiquimod accompanied it. These receptors have no known antigen. TCRdb keeps only in-frame clones here, not all; method: immunoSEQ multiplex PCR. The table has approximately 22,000 clones, roughly 87% seen once. Sequenced material: PBMCs, taken from a glioma patient whose treatment included an IDH1 peptide vaccine. The receptors derive from a man between 35 and 55 years old with glioma. Some clones in this sample may be carry-over from other donors' samples.

V is TRBV4-1 and J is TRBJ1-2, with D uncertain. The ends were cut back, 0 bases at V and 2 bases at J, with 7 bases in the middle. This CDR3 region has 14 residues. Germline V gene sequence: CDR1 MGHRA, CDR2 YSYEKL. For the CDR3, the DNA is TGCGCCAGCAGCCAAGATGGCGGCAACTATGGCTACACCTTC. Amino acid sequence: CASSQDGGNYGYTF.

This clone was found once. The chain recombines TRBV30 with TRBJ1-2; tentatively, D is TRBD1 (5 bases). Germline V lookup: CDR1 GTSNPN, CDR2 SVGIG (reference sequence). Trimming removed 5 bases from V and 7 bases from J, with 20 bases in between. This CDR3 has 14 amino acids. Here the CDR3 DNA reads TGTGCCTGGGAGACCCTTGGGGGGATAGGTGGCTACACCTTC. Translating gives CAWETLGGIGGYTF.

The rearrangement uses TRBV7-9 and TRBJ2-7; the D gene could be TRBD1 or TRBD2 (5 bases each). The V gene's germline CDR1 is SEHNR and CDR2 FQNEAQ (reference sequence). The CDR3 is 14 amino acids. V lost 5 bases, J lost 3 bases, and 14 bases lay in between. The CDR3 protein is CASSLRDGGYEQYF. The CDR3 nucleotides are TGTGCCAGCAGCCTCCGGGACGGCGGCTACGAGCAGTACTTC.

The V call is TRBV4-1, the J call TRBJ1-1, with no clear D. The CDR3 runs to 14 residues. Germline V CDR1 and CDR2: MGHRA, YSYEKL. V shed 1 base and J shed 3 bases, with 9 bases lying between them. The CDR3 bases are TGCGCCAGCAGCCAAGCCCAGGTATACACTGAAGCTTTCTTT. As protein: CASSQAQVYTEAFF.

In its sample, this clone was seen once. The J gene is TRBJ2-7, the V gene TRBV5-1, with D perhaps matching TRBD2 (5 bases). The germline CDR1 and CDR2 sequences are SGHRS and YFSETQ. Trimming cost V 4 bases and J 9 bases, with 23 bases left between them. The CDR3 contains 15 residues. The CDR3 protein is CASSLQSGSTDGQYF. For the CDR3, the DNA is TGCGCCAGCAGCCTCCAGAGCGGATCAACGGATGGGCAGTACTTC.

The chain employs TRBV5-1 and TRBJ2-7; D perhaps matches TRBD1 (6 bases). The CDR3 extends over 14 amino acids. Germline lookup yields CDR1 SGHRS and CDR2 YFSETQ. The ends were cut back, 0 bases at V and 6 bases at J, with 13 bases in the middle. Here the CDR3 reads CASSLGGPLREQYF. For the CDR3, the DNA is TGCGCCAGCAGCTTGGGGGGGCCTCTACGCGAGCAGTACTTC.

This clone was detected a few times. V gene TRBV7-6 combines with J gene TRBJ2-1; 9 nucleotides line up with TRBD1. The V and J ends lost 4 bases and 7 bases, in that order; junction bases with no gene match: 8. In germline, CDR1 is SGHVS, CDR2 FNYEAQ. The CDR3 consists of 15 residues. Here the CDR3 DNA reads TGTGCCAGCAGCTCTGGGACAGGGACGAAGAATGAGCAGTTCTTC. It translates to CASSSGTGTKNEQFF.

This clone showed up just once. The chain links TRBV4-1 to TRBJ1-1, with D possibly being TRBD1 (6 bases). Trimming removed 0 bases from V and 7 bases from J, with 15 bases in between. Germline lookup yields CDR1 MGHRA and CDR2 YSYEKL. The CDR3 extends over 15 amino acids. CDR3 nucleotides: TGCGCCAGCAGCCAAGATATAACAGGGCCTGGTGAAGCTTTCTTT. Translated, it gives CASSQDITGPGEAFF.

The chain recombines TRBV9 with TRBJ2-1; no definite D call. This CDR3 is built from 14 residues. Germline values: CDR1 SGDLS, CDR2 YYNGEE. Trimming removed 2 bases at V and 0 bases at J, with 6 bases between. CDR3 coding DNA: TGTGCCAGCAGCGTCTGGGCCTCCTACAATGAGCAGTTCTTC. Amino acid sequence: CASSVWASYNEQFF.

The chain carries TRBV7-2 and TRBJ1-6; 11 nucleotides align to TRBD1. Germline CDR1 is SGHTA and CDR2 is FQGNSA. Trimming removed 5 bases from V and 9 bases from J; junction bases left unmatched: 6. This CDR3 is 15 amino acids long. In DNA form, the CDR3 reads TGTGCCAGCAGCCCAGGACAGGGGGCAGGTTCACCCCTCCACTTT. This sequence encodes CASSPGQGAGSPLHF.